A single sample is the source of the 2 T cell receptor beta chains below, sequenced in a study of regulatory T cells in long-lasting Graves disease. According to the study, TCR beta libraries were built with iRepertoire HTBI primers and CDR3-region Arm-PCR. Via MiXCR, TCRdb re-called the multiplex PCR reads, giving one row per CDR3 protein. The repertoire holds approximately 440,000 distinct CDR3 sequences, with about 25% as singletons. Time point meaning: persistent/refractory GD, antithyroid drugs over 5 years with positive TRAb. PBMCs provided the RNA from which the TCR library was made. This specimen consisted of peripheral blood mononuclear cells (PBMCs), obtained when the disease was refractory, from a patient treated with antithyroid drugs. The receptors shown here come from a female donor with Graves disease.

The chain recombines TRBV6-2 or TRBV6-3 with TRBJ2-7, with TRBD2 identical over 9 bases. In germline, CDR1 is MNHEY, CDR2 SVGEGT. This CDR3 has 17 amino acids. Trimming took 2 bases from V and 4 from J; bases not matched to a gene: 12. The CDR3 loop reads CASSYVWREGRSYEQYF. CDR3 DNA sequence: TGTGCCAGCAGTTACGTATGGCGGGAGGGCCGATCATACGAGCAGTACTTC.

This clonotype occurred a few times. The gene calls are TRBV20-1 and TRBJ2-7; 9 positions agree with TRBD1. V dropped 1 base and J dropped 6; count of bases not matched to a gene: 13. Germline CDR1 reads DFQATT; CDR2 reads SNEGSKA (reference sequence). This CDR3 is built from 16 residues. The CDR3 coding sequence is TGCAGTGCTAGAGGACAGGGACAGGGAAGCTGGGGCGAGCAGTACTTC. Its translation: CSARGQGQGSWGEQYF.